This T cell receptor beta chain was identified in a study of CD8+ T cells in alopecia areata. There are a few counts of this clone. Its antigen is currently unknown. After isolation, RNA underwent reverse transcription to generate cDNA as the sequencing template. The repertoire was sequenced with immunoSEQ multiplex PCR; TCRdb's copy has only in-frame clones and lacks some. The sample gives some 110,000 clones, roughly 66% of which show up once; 2.8% is in the top ten. The CDR3 is 14 amino acids. Germline CDR1 is MNHEY and CDR2 is SMNVEV (reference sequence). Trimming shortened V by 5 bases and J by 3 bases, and 10 bases separated the two germline ends. Overall study results and limits: Normal-skin resident alphabeta T cells also appear among scalp sample sequences. Whereas mice showed it more clearly, TCR sharing across patients was murkier, possibly because of HLA.

This clonotype was obtained from a human donor in good health. The sample was CD4+ T cells sorted from blood. This chain uses TRBV27 with TRBJ2-2, with D perhaps matching TRBD1 (6 bases). DNA of the CDR3: TGTGCCAGCAGTCCCCGGACAGACACCGGGGAGCTGTTTTTT. Its translation is CASSPRTDTGELFF.